The 32 T cell receptor beta chains below all came from one sample that was sequenced in a study of T-cell memory formation after mild COVID-19. TCRdb re-called the 5' RACE reads with MiXCR, one entry per CDR3 protein. The sample includes around 300,000 distinct CDR3 sequences, roughly an eighth of them seen just once. What was sequenced was PBMCs or a T cell subset sorted from them (not recorded which). Source of these receptors: a young man who had mild COVID-19 (a few samples of this study predate the infection). Cell type and time point are not known.

The chain joins TRBV5-1 to TRBJ2-2; D is undetermined. Trimming stripped 3 bases from V and 6 bases from J, with 12 bases between. Germline V lookup: CDR1 SGHRS, CDR2 YFSETQ. This CDR3 is built from 14 residues. The chain's CDR3 is CASSSKISPGELFF. CDR3 bases: TGCGCCAGCAGCTCCAAAATTTCCCCCGGGGAGCTGTTTTTT.

This clonotype showed up just a few times. The rearrangement links TRBV4-2 to TRBJ2-1, with unresolved D. CDR3 length equals 16 residues. Germline V gives CDR1 LGHNA, CDR2 YNFKEQ. The germline V and J ends were trimmed by 3 bases and 5 bases, with 17 bases remaining between them. CDR3 region: CASSHGPGPPNNEQFF. CDR3 DNA: TGTGCCAGCAGCCATGGTCCGGGTCCCCCAAACAATGAGCAGTTCTTC.

In its sample, this clonotype was seen a few times. The CDR3 is CASSSQGAPDTQYF. Here the CDR3 DNA reads TGTGCCAGCAGCTCGCAGGGGGCCCCAGATACGCAGTATTTT. The chain is built from TRBV9 and TRBJ2-3, with 8 bases fitting TRBD1. V was clipped by 4 bases and J by 4 bases; unmatched bases: 5. CDR1 and CDR2 (germline): SGDLS, YYNGEE. This CDR3 region has 14 residues. Using reference TRBV9 and TRBJ2-3 for the parts outside the CDR3, the full variable domain is DSGVTQTPKHLITATGQRVTLRCSPRSGDLSVYWYQQSLDQGLQFLIQYYNGEERAKGNILERFSAQQFPDLHSELNLSSLELGDSALYFCASSSQGAPDTQYFGPGTRLTVL.

This clonotype was observed a handful of times. The chain uses TRBV7-2 and TRBJ2-3; 8 positions agree with TRBD2. The germline V gene encodes CDR1 SGHTA and CDR2 FQGNSA. The V segment lost 0 bases and the J segment 6 bases; nucleotides outside the gene matches: 14. The CDR3 covers 18 residues. CDR3 loop: CASSLAHRGGPGGDTQYF. Here the CDR3 DNA reads TGTGCCAGCAGCTTAGCGCATCGGGGGGGACCCGGTGGCGATACGCAGTATTTT.

By its share, this clonotype is medium-sized (0.01 to 0.1%). J is TRBJ2-7 and V is TRBV14; D gene unclear. The CDR3 contains 12 residues. V was clipped by 3 bases and J by 0 bases, with 3 bases between them. Germline CDR1 is SGHDN and CDR2 is FVKESK. CDR3 loop: CASSHSSYEQYV. CDR3 in DNA: TGTGCCAGCAGCCATAGCTCCTACGAGCAGTACGTC.

V is TRBV20-1 and J is TRBJ2-3, with D unresolved. This CDR3 contains 16 residues. The ends were cut back, 0 bases at V and 0 bases at J, with 13 bases in the middle. Germline V lookup: CDR1 DFQATT, CDR2 SNEGSKA (reference sequence). The chain's CDR3 is CSARDPRKGSTDTQYF. For the CDR3, the DNA is TGCAGTGCTAGAGATCCCCGGAAGGGAAGCACAGATACGCAGTATTTT.

The chain is built from TRBV5-8 and TRBJ2-7; perhaps TRBD1 as D (5 bases). Germline V gene sequence: CDR1 SGHTS, CDR2 YDEGEE. The germline V and J ends were trimmed by 1 base and 5 bases, with 7 bases remaining between them. The CDR3 sequence is 12 residues long. The chain's CDR3 is CASSLPGHEQYV. In DNA, the CDR3 is TGTGCCAGCAGCTTGCCAGGGCACGAGCAGTACGTC.

This chain connects TRBV20-1 to TRBJ1-4; 7 positions agree with TRBD1. In germline, CDR1 is DFQATT, CDR2 SNEGSKA (reference sequence). V was clipped by 7 bases and J by 5 bases; unmatched bases: 7. The CDR3 spans 13 residues. The CDR3 sequence: CSGRDSLNEKLFF. The CDR3 nucleotides read TGCAGTGGAAGGGACAGTCTGAATGAAAAACTGTTTTTT.

The V gene is TRBV11-2, the J gene TRBJ1-1; D gene unclear. The CDR3 has 15 amino acids. CDR1 is SGHAT, CDR2 FQNNGV, per germline. Trimming took 2 bases from V and 1 from J, leaving 11 bases between them. The CDR3 bases are TGTGCCAGCAGCTTATCTTCGAGGAAGAACACTGAAGCTTTCTTT. It yields the protein CASSLSSRKNTEAFF. The complete variable domain, with remaining parts taken from reference TRBV11-2 and TRBJ1-1, reads EAGVAQSPRYKIIEKRQSVAFWCNPISGHATLYWYQQILGQGPKLLIQFQNNGVVDDSQLPKDRFSAERLKGVDSTLKIQPAKLEDSAVYLCASSLSSRKNTEAFFGQGTRLTVV.

This clonotype has only a few counts. The V gene is TRBV7-9, the J gene TRBJ2-1, with TRBD2 identical over 7 bases. CDR3 size: 13 residues. The trim removed 5 bases at V and 6 bases at J, leaving 4 bases unmatched. CDR1 and CDR2 from the germline V gene are SEHNR and FQNEAQ (reference sequence). CDR3 loop: CASSRGGRNEQFF. The CDR3 DNA is TGTGCCAGCAGCCGCGGGGGACGCAATGAGCAGTTCTTC.

This clonotype has just a few counts. The V and J genes are TRBV7-8 and TRBJ1-1; D remains ambiguous. CDR3 length: 17 residues. Germline V CDR1 and CDR2: SGHVS, FQNEAQ. V was trimmed by 2 bases and J by 0 bases, leaving 16 bases between them. The CDR3 spells CASSLLFLGSLNTEAFF. CDR3 sequence (DNA): TGTGCCAGCAGCTTATTATTTTTAGGCAGTTTGAACACTGAAGCTTTCTTT.

The V call is TRBV4-3, the J call TRBJ2-7, with no clear D. Germline V lookup: CDR1 LGHNA, CDR2 YSLEER. The CDR3 runs 15 residues. The ends were cut back, 1 base at V and 1 base at J, with 11 bases in the middle. The CDR3 sequence is CASSQALAVSYEQYF. The CDR3 DNA reads as TGCGCCAGCAGCCAAGCTTTGGCCGTGTCCTACGAGCAGTACTTC.

This sequence joins TRBV4-1 and TRBJ1-4; TRBD1 is a possible D gene (6 bases). The V end was cut by 4 bases, the J end by 2 bases, with 11 bases between. This CDR3 is 15 amino acids long. CDR1 and CDR2 from the germline V gene are MGHRA and YSYEKL. In DNA, the CDR3 is TGCGCCAGCAGCCCACGGGGGGCCACTAATGAAAAACTGTTTTTT. This gives the protein CASSPRGATNEKLFF.

This clonotype turned up a few times. The CDR3 region is CASSISGYTEAFF. In nucleotides, the CDR3 is TGCGCCAGCAGCATCTCGGGGTACACTGAAGCTTTCTTT. This rearrangement joins TRBV5-1 to TRBJ1-1, with D unresolved. Deletions cut 4 bases from V and 3 bases from J, with 10 bases between. CDR1 SGHRS and CDR2 YFSETQ come from the germline V gene. This CDR3 is built from 13 residues.

This clonotype was observed a few times. The chain joins TRBV24-1 to TRBJ1-1; no clear D gene. This CDR3 comprises 12 residues. Looked up from germline, CDR1 is KGHDR and CDR2 is SFDVKD. Trimming shortened V by 9 bases and J by 3 bases, and 10 bases separated the two germline ends. The CDR3 sequence: CATGQADTEAFF. In DNA, the CDR3 is TGTGCCACCGGGCAGGCCGACACTGAAGCTTTCTTT.

CDR3 coding DNA: TGTGCCAGCAGTACAGCAGGACAGGGGGACTATCAGCCCCAGCATTTT. Translating gives CASSTAGQGDYQPQHF. The chain carries TRBV28 and TRBJ1-5, with 10 bases identical to TRBD1. V trimming: 5 bases; J trimming: 5 bases; junction bases outside the gene matches: 9. There are 16 residues in the CDR3. CDR1 is MDHEN, CDR2 SYDVKM, per germline.

The sample holds a few counts of this clonotype. In DNA, the CDR3 is TGCGCCAGCAGCCCTACACCGGGACATACTAACTATGGCTACACCTTC. This codes for CASSPTPGHTNYGYTF. V is TRBV4-1 and J is TRBJ1-2, with a tentative D call TRBD1 (6 bases). Trimming cost V 4 bases and J 0 bases, with 15 bases left between them. The CDR3 spans 16 residues. From germline, CDR1 is MGHRA and CDR2 YSYEKL.

This clonotype occurred many times. V and J are TRBV4-3 and TRBJ2-3; 10 bases map to TRBD2. The CDR3 runs to 20 residues. The trim removed 4 bases at V and 1 base at J, leaving 17 bases unmatched. Looked up from germline, CDR1 is LGHNA and CDR2 is YSLEER. The CDR3 spells CASSPVSGTSGVRGTDTQYF. The CDR3 DNA reads as TGCGCCAGCAGCCCCGTTTCGGGAACTAGCGGGGTTAGGGGCACAGATACGCAGTATTTT.

In this sample, this clonotype turned up a few times. The V call is TRBV7-6, the J call TRBJ2-5; a weak D match, TRBD2 (6 bases). V lost 6 bases to trimming and J lost 9 bases, with 17 bases between them. Germline CDR1 and CDR2: SGHVS and FNYEAQ. This CDR3 spans 13 amino acids. The CDR3: CASRDYSSGAQYF. The CDR3 DNA reads TGTGCCAGCAGGGACTACTCCTCGGGGGCCCAGTACTTC.

This chain connects TRBV3-1 to TRBJ2-1; D may correspond to TRBD1 or TRBD2 (5 bases each). CDR1 is LGHDT and CDR2 is YNNKEL in the germline V gene (reference sequence). The CDR3 sequence is 20 residues long. V was cut by 0 bases and J by 6 bases, with 27 bases left in between. This CDR3 reads CASSQEGTPYMVRTSNEQFF. The CDR3 DNA sequence: TGTGCCAGCAGCCAAGAGGGGACCCCCTACATGGTCCGAACCTCCAATGAGCAGTTCTTC.

The J gene is TRBJ1-6, the V gene TRBV5-1; D is possibly TRBD1 (6 bases). V was clipped by 7 bases and J by 5 bases, with 16 bases between them. The CDR3 contains 15 residues. In germline, CDR1 is SGHRS, CDR2 YFSETQ. CDR3 bases: TGCGCCAGCCGAGGCGGGGACACCGATAATTCACCCCTCCACTTT. This sequence encodes CASRGGDTDNSPLHF.

This clonotype was observed at least ten times. This chain connects TRBV20-1 to TRBJ2-4, with D unclear. V shed 5 bases and J shed 5 bases, with 16 bases lying between them. Germline V gene lookup returns CDR1 DFQATT and CDR2 SNEGSKA (reference sequence). The CDR3 totals 14 residues. The CDR3 region is CSAVDWTGQNIQYF. CDR3 DNA sequence: TGCAGTGCTGTCGACTGGACGGGCCAAAACATTCAGTACTTC.

The rearrangement joins TRBV27 to TRBJ1-5; 8 bases line up with TRBD1. This CDR3 has 15 amino acids. V shed 5 bases, J shed 7 bases, and the junction held 10 bases outside the gene matches. From germline, CDR1 is MNHEY and CDR2 SMNVEV (reference sequence). CDR3 residues: CASSPLGQGEQPQHF. CDR3 DNA sequence: TGTGCCAGCAGTCCCCTCGGACAGGGAGAACAGCCCCAGCATTTT.

The chain employs TRBV18 and TRBJ2-7; 9 positions agree with TRBD1. V lost 2 bases, J lost 6 bases, and 14 bases stayed unmatched. The CDR3 loop spans 17 amino acids. The V gene's germline CDR1 is KGHSH and CDR2 LQKENI. CDR3 sequence: CASSPTGEQGAVGEQYF. In DNA, the CDR3 is TGTGCCAGCTCACCAACCGGAGAACAGGGGGCCGTCGGCGAGCAGTACTTC.

This clonotype came up many times. Sequence at one end of the junction differs from germline and may be a read error. V is TRBV5-1 and J is TRBJ2-1; weak D call: TRBD2 (6 bases). The CDR3 extends over 15 amino acids. Looked up from germline, CDR1 is SGHRS and CDR2 is YFSETQ. CDR3 loop: CASSLEGLSYNEQFF. Here the CDR3 DNA reads TGTGCCAGCAGCTTAGAGGGACTGTCCTACAATGAGCAGTTCTTC. The whole variable domain, remainder taken from reference TRBV5-1 and TRBJ2-1, is KAGVTQTPRYLIKTRGQQVTLSCSPISGHRSVSWYQQTPGQGLQFLFEYFSETQRNKGNFPGRFSGRQFSNSRSEMNVSTLELGDSALYLCASSLEGLSYNEQFFGPGTRLTVL.

The chain is built from TRBV7-6 and TRBJ2-1; TRBD1 matches at 7 bases. The CDR3 sequence is 14 residues long. V lost 0 bases, J lost 7 bases, and 3 bases stayed unmatched. The V gene's germline CDR1 is SGHVS and CDR2 FNYEAQ. DNA of the CDR3: TGTGCCAGCAGCTTAGCCGACAGGGCTAATGAGCAGTTCTTC. Its translation is CASSLADRANEQFF.

The genes are TRBV7-6 and TRBJ2-5, with D perhaps matching TRBD1 (6 bases). The CDR3 contains 14 residues. The germline V gene has CDR1 SGHVS and CDR2 FNYEAQ. Trimming shortened V by 3 bases and J by 4 bases, and 12 bases separated the two germline ends. In nucleotides, the CDR3 is TGTGCCAGCAGCTTCTTCGAGGGGGTAGAGACCCAGTACTTC. This sequence encodes CASSFFEGVETQYF.

This clonotype was detected a few times. This rearrangement joins TRBV5-1 to TRBJ2-5; D possibly matches TRBD1 or TRBD2 (5 bases each). From germline, CDR1 is SGHRS and CDR2 YFSETQ. The CDR3 runs 15 residues. V gave up 3 bases and J gave up 1 base, with 13 bases separating them. CDR3 loop: CASSSVVGGQETQYF. CDR3 bases: TGCGCCAGCAGCTCGGTGGTTGGGGGCCAAGAGACCCAGTACTTC.

Only a few counts were recorded for this clonotype. The gene calls are TRBV12-3 or TRBV12-4 and TRBJ1-4; TRBD1 might be the D (5 bases). V was cut by 5 bases and J by 7 bases, with 17 bases left in between. The CDR3 runs 15 residues. CDR3 amino acids: CASSRGARVGEKLFF. Written as DNA, the CDR3 is TGTGCCAGCAGTCGGGGCGCCAGGGTGGGTGAAAAACTGTTTTTT.

The rearrangement uses TRBV11-2 and TRBJ2-1; the D gene is possibly TRBD1 (6 bases). CDR1 and CDR2 from the germline V gene are SGHAT and FQNNGV. CDR3 length equals 13 residues. Trimming stripped 0 bases from V and 10 bases from J, with 10 bases between. The CDR3 spells CASSLDRTGEQFF. CDR3 bases: TGTGCCAGCAGCTTAGATCGTACAGGGGAGCAGTTCTTC.

This clonotype was detected a few times. The chain recombines TRBV29-1 with TRBJ1-1; D uncertain. Germline CDR1 and CDR2: SQVTM and ANQGSEA. CDR3 length: 11 residues. V dropped 7 bases and J dropped 6 bases, with 12 bases sitting between them. The CDR3 nucleotides read TGCAGCGCGGACTCTGTTGCTGAAGCTTTCTTT. It encodes CSADSVAEAFF.

The chain has TRBV15 and TRBJ1-3, with D unclear. Looked up from germline, CDR1 is LNHNV and CDR2 is YYDKDF (reference sequence). This CDR3 has 17 residues. Trimming pared 0 bases from V and 0 bases from J, leaving 12 bases between. CDR3 amino acids: CATSRDRELHSGNTIYF. The CDR3 DNA follows: TGTGCCACCAGCAGAGATCGGGAGCTACACTCTGGAAACACCATATATTTT.